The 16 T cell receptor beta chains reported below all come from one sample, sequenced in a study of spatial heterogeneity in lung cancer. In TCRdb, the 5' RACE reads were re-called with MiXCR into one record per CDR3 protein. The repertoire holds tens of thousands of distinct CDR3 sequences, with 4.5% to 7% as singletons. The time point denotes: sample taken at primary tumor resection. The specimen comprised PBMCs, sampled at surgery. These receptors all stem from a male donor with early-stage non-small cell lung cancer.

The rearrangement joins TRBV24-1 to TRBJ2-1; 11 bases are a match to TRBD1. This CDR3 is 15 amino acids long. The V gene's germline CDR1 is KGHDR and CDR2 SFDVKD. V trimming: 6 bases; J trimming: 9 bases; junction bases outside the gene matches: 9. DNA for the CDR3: TGTGCCACCAGTTTTGAGGACAGGGGGCGCATTGAGCAGTTCTTC. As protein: CATSFEDRGRIEQFF.

CDR3 nucleotides: TGTGCCAGCAGCGTGACAGGTCCTGTGTCTGGAAACACCATATATTTT. Its translation is CASSVTGPVSGNTIYF. The gene calls are TRBV11-2 and TRBJ1-3; a weak D match, TRBD1 (6 bases). The CDR3 covers 16 residues. CDR1 is SGHAT and CDR2 is FQNNGV in the germline V gene. V lost 5 bases and J lost 1, with 15 bases in between.

The DNA for the CDR3 is TGTGCCAGCAGCTTTGACAGAACACGATGGGGTGAGCAGTTCTTC. This translates into CASSFDRTRWGEQFF. The J gene is TRBJ2-1, the V gene TRBV12-3 or TRBV12-4, with a possible D match to TRBD1 (5 bases). The CDR3 loop spans 15 amino acids. Trimming took 6 bases from V and 9 from J, leaving 21 bases between them.

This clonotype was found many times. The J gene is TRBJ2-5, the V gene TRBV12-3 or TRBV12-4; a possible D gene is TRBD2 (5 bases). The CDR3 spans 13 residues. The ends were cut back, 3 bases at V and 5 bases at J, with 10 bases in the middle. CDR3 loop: CASSFGDPETQYF. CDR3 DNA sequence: TGTGCCAGCAGTTTCGGGGATCCGGAGACCCAGTACTTC.

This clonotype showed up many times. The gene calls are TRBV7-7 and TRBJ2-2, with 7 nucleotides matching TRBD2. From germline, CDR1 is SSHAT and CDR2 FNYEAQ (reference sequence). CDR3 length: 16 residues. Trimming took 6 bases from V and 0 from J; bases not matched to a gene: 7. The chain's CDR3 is CASSQNSGANTGELFF. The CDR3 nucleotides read TGTGCCAGCAGTCAGAACAGCGGGGCGAACACCGGGGAGCTGTTTTTT.

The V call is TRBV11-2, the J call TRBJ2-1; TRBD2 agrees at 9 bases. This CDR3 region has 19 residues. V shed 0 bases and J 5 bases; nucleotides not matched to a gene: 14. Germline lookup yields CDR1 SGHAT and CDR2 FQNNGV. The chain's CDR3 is CASSLELAGLPRGDNEQFF. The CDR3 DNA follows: TGTGCCAGCAGCTTAGAGCTAGCGGGACTCCCCCGGGGAGACAATGAGCAGTTCTTC.

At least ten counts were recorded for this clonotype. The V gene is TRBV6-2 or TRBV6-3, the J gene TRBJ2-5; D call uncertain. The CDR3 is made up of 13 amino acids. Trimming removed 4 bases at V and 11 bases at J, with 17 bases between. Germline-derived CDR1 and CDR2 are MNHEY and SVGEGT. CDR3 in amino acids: CASSLLYSRPQYF. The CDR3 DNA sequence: TGTGCCAGCAGTTTGCTATACAGCCGGCCTCAGTACTTC.

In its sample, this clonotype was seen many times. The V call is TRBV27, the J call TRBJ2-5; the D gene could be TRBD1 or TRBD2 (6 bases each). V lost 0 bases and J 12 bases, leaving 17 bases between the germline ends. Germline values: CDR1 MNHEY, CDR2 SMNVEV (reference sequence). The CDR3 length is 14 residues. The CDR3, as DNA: TGTGCCAGCAGTTTATCGTTCGCCGGTAGGGGGGAGTACTTC. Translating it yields CASSLSFAGRGEYF.

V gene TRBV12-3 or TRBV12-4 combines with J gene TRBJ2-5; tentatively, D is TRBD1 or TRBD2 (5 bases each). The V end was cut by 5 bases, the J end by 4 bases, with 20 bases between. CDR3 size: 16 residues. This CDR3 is CASSPNRDPLGETQYF. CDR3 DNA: TGTGCCAGCAGTCCGAACCGGGACCCTTTAGGAGAGACCCAGTACTTC.

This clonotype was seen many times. The CDR3: CASSLLSSGLVNEQFF. The CDR3 DNA is TGTGCCAGCAGTTTATTGTCTAGCGGGCTGGTTAATGAGCAGTTCTTC. The chain combines TRBV27 with TRBJ2-1, with 8 bases lining up with TRBD2. Germline trimming cut 1 base from V and 7 bases from J; bases unmatched to any gene: 9. Germline values: CDR1 MNHEY, CDR2 SMNVEV (reference sequence). The CDR3 is made up of 16 amino acids.

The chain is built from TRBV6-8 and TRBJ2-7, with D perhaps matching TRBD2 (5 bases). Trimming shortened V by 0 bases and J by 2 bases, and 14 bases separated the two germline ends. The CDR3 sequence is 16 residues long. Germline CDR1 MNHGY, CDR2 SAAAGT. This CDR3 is CASSYSRESNTYEQYF. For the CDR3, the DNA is TGTGCCAGCAGTTACTCGAGGGAATCAAATACCTACGAGCAGTACTTC.

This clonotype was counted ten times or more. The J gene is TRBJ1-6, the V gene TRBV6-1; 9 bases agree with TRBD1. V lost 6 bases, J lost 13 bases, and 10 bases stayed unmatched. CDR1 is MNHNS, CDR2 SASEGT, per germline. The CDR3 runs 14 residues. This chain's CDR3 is CASRRRTGDLPLHF. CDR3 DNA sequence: TGTGCCAGCAGACGTCGGACAGGGGATTTGCCCCTCCACTTT.

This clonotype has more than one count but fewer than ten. The CDR3 DNA reads as TGTGCCAGCAGTTTCCACCAGGGAGCAGGTGAAAAACTGTTTTTT. This gives the protein CASSFHQGAGEKLFF. The chain employs TRBV12-3 or TRBV12-4 and TRBJ1-4; D may be TRBD1 (5 bases). V shed 3 bases and J shed 7 bases, with 15 bases lying between them. This CDR3 spans 15 amino acids.

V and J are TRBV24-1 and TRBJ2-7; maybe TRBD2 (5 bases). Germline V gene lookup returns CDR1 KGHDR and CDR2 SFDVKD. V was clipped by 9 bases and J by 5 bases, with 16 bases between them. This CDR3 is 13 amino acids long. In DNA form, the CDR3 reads TGTGCCACCGAGGGCGCAGACTCGGACGAGCAGTACTTC. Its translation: CATEGADSDEQYF.

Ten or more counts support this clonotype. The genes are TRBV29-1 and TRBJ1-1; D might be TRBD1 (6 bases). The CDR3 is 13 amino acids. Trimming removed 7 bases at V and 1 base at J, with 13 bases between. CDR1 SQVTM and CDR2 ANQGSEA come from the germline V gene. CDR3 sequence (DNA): TGCAGCGGGGGGGCTCGGAGGAACACTGAAGCTTTCTTT. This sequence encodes CSGGARRNTEAFF.

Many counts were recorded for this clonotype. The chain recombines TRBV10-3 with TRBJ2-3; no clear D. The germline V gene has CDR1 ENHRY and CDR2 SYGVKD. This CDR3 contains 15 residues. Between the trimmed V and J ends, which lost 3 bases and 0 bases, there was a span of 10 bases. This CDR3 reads CAISEGRRSTDTQYF. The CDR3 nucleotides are TGTGCCATCAGTGAAGGGCGACGGAGCACAGATACGCAGTATTTT.